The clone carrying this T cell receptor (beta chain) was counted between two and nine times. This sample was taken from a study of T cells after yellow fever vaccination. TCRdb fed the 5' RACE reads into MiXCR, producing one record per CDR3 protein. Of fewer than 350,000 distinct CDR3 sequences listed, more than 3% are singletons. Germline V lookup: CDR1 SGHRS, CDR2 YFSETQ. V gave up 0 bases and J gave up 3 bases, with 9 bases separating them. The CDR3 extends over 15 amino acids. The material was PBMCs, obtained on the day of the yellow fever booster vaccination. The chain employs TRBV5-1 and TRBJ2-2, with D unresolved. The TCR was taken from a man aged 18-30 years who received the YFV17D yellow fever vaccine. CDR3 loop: CASSLAGVDTGELFF. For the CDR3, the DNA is TGCGCCAGCAGCTTGGCTGGGGTCGACACCGGGGAGCTGTTTTTT.